These 21 T cell receptor beta chains were sequenced from one sample in a study of neurological immune-mediated disorders. TCRdb fed the 5' RACE reads into MiXCR, producing one record per CDR3 protein. Of 25,000 to 35,000 distinct CDR3 sequences detected, more than 14% appear once; the ten largest clones hold 25% to 30%. The sample comprised PBMCs. The receptor set was obtained from a man between 65 and 80 years old in good health.

This clonotype was recorded many times. This sequence joins TRBV5-1 and TRBJ1-1; 8 positions match TRBD1. The CDR3 covers 17 residues. In germline, CDR1 is SGHRS, CDR2 YFSETQ. The ends lost 5 bases at V and 0 bases at J; junction bases unmatched: 12. CDR3 bases: TGCGCCAGCAGTTTAGGACAGGGAAGACTTATGAACACTGAAGCTTTCTTT. Translation: CASSLGQGRLMNTEAFF.

This clonotype was detected many times. This chain links TRBV11-2 with TRBJ1-6; D gene unclear. V lost 3 bases and J 8 bases, leaving 11 bases between the germline ends. The CDR3 has 14 amino acids. Germline CDR1 is SGHAT and CDR2 is FQNNGV. The CDR3: CASSFWGFDSPLHF. DNA for the CDR3: TGTGCCAGCAGCTTCTGGGGATTTGATTCACCCCTCCACTTT.

This clonotype was detected ten times or more. The chain employs TRBV7-2 and TRBJ1-1; TRBD1 aligns across 7 bases. CDR3 length equals 14 residues. The junction had 16 bases not matched to a gene; V was cut back by 8 bases and J by 10 bases. Looked up from germline, CDR1 is SGHTA and CDR2 is FQGNSA. This CDR3 reads CASSRGGAGGVAFF. Written as DNA, the CDR3 is TGTGCCAGCTCCCGGGGGGGGGCAGGGGGTGTAGCTTTCTTT.

The sample holds many counts of this clonotype. The CDR3, as DNA: TGTGCCAGCAGCCCCCGGCCTGTCGCCGGTGAAAAACTGTTTTTT. This codes for CASSPRPVAGEKLFF. The rearrangement links TRBV7-2 to TRBJ1-4; D not resolved. The CDR3 is 15 residues long. The germline gives CDR1 SGHTA, CDR2 FQGNSA. The germline V and J ends were trimmed by 5 bases and 7 bases, with 17 bases remaining between them.

The sample holds many counts of this clonotype. The chain recombines TRBV2 with TRBJ1-3; D may be TRBD1 (5 bases). CDR1 is SNHLY, CDR2 FYNNEI, per germline. V lost 4 bases, J lost 0 bases, and 7 bases lay in between. The CDR3 sequence is 14 residues long. Written as DNA, the CDR3 is TGTGCCAGCAGTGGACAGCTCTCTGGAAACACCATATATTTT. Translated: CASSGQLSGNTIYF.

At least ten counts were recorded for this clonotype. The V gene is TRBV6-2 or TRBV6-3, the J gene TRBJ2-7, with D perhaps TRBD1 (6 bases). V lost 2 bases and J lost 3, with 11 bases in between. Germline values: CDR1 MNHEY, CDR2 SVGEGT. The CDR3 is 14 residues long. CDR3 protein: CASSYQGRHYEQYF. In DNA, the CDR3 is TGTGCCAGCAGTTACCAGGGGCGGCACTACGAGCAGTACTTC.

This clonotype has ten or more counts. The chain recombines TRBV7-2 with TRBJ2-1; D not resolved. The CDR3 runs to 13 residues. Germline V gene sequence: CDR1 SGHTA, CDR2 FQGNSA. V gave up 3 bases and J gave up 5 bases, with 8 bases separating them. The CDR3 loop reads CASSFEPNNEQFF. The CDR3 region has the DNA TGTGCCAGCAGCTTCGAACCCAACAATGAGCAGTTCTTC.

The sample holds many counts of this clonotype. This rearrangement joins TRBV5-1 to TRBJ2-7; possible D gene TRBD1, 6 bases. The ends were cut back, 5 bases at V and 4 bases at J, with 13 bases in the middle. Germline V gene lookup returns CDR1 SGHRS and CDR2 YFSETQ. This CDR3 has 13 residues. CDR3 DNA: TGCGCCAGCAGATACCGGGACATTTACGAGCAGTACTTC. It yields the protein CASRYRDIYEQYF.

This clonotype was picked up one time. The chain is built from TRBV27 and TRBJ2-1; 10 bases agree with TRBD2. In germline, CDR1 is MNHEY, CDR2 SMNVEV (reference sequence). J was trimmed by 2 bases and V by 8 bases; bases with no gene match: 9. The CDR3 spans 16 residues. This CDR3 reads CASSLAGLAPYNEQFF. CDR3 sequence (DNA): TGTGCCAGCTCCCTTGCGGGACTAGCGCCCTACAATGAGCAGTTCTTC.

This clonotype was recorded at least ten times. The rearrangement links TRBV5-5 to TRBJ1-2; maybe TRBD1 (6 bases). Germline V lookup: CDR1 SGHKS, CDR2 YYEKEE (reference sequence). V was trimmed by 0 bases and J by 13 bases, leaving 16 bases between them. The CDR3 contains 13 residues. The CDR3 DNA sequence: TGTGCCAGCAGCTTGGATGGGACACCTCCAGGCACCTTC. Its protein product is CASSLDGTPPGTF.

On this clonotype itself: A much larger clone lies one base from this, so it may be a read error. The CDR3 reads CASSLESSGGGGQPQHF. The CDR3 DNA reads as TGTGCCAGCAGCTTAGAGAGTTCAGGGGGCGGTGGGCAGCCCCAGCATTTT. The chain links TRBV7-6 to TRBJ1-5, with TRBD1 identical over 8 bases. The CDR3 consists of 17 residues. The V and J ends lost 1 base and 7 bases, in that order; junction bases with no gene match: 12. CDR1 and CDR2 (germline): SGHVS, FNYEAQ.

The V and J genes are TRBV4-1 and TRBJ2-7; a weak D match, TRBD2 (5 bases). The germline CDR1 and CDR2 sequences are MGHRA and YSYEKL. V was pared by 4 bases and J by 2 bases, with 9 bases between. This CDR3 is 13 amino acids long. The CDR3 nucleotides are TGCGCCAGCAGCCGTTCGGAGGCCTACGAGCAGTACTTC. This sequence encodes CASSRSEAYEQYF.

This clonotype has at least ten counts. This chain links TRBV5-1 with TRBJ2-7, with D maybe TRBD2 (5 bases). The CDR3 extends over 13 amino acids. V was trimmed by 2 bases and J by 7 bases, leaving 13 bases between them. From germline, CDR1 is SGHRS and CDR2 YFSETQ. CDR3 sequence: CASSFGGPGEQYF. CDR3 DNA sequence: TGCGCCAGCAGCTTTGGCGGACCGGGGGAGCAGTACTTC.

This clonotype was counted at least ten times. The chain combines TRBV12-3 or TRBV12-4 with TRBJ2-3; 9 bases fit TRBD1. V gave up 5 bases and J gave up 1 base; unmatched junction bases: 10. This CDR3 spans 17 amino acids. CDR3 nucleotide sequence: TGTGCCAGCAGTCTGGGACAGGGTGGATCAGGCACAGATACGCAGTATTTT. This sequence encodes CASSLGQGGSGTDTQYF.

This clonotype was recorded many times. The genes are TRBV4-2 and TRBJ2-5; TRBD2 is a possible D gene (7 bases). The V gene lost 0 bases and the J gene lost 5 bases, with 13 bases spanning the gap. Germline CDR1 and CDR2: LGHNA and YNFKEQ. CDR3 length equals 15 residues. The CDR3 loop reads CASSQEFGGLETQYF. Here the CDR3 DNA reads TGTGCCAGCAGCCAAGAATTCGGGGGGCTGGAGACCCAGTACTTC.

This clonotype was recorded many times. V gene TRBV20-1 combines with J gene TRBJ1-1, with D unclear. V was clipped by 4 bases and J by 4 bases, with 13 bases between them. CDR1 DFQATT and CDR2 SNEGSKA come from the germline V gene (reference sequence). CDR3 length equals 13 residues. This CDR3 is CSANRKVGTEAFF. CDR3 nucleotide sequence: TGCAGTGCTAACCGCAAGGTCGGCACTGAAGCTTTCTTT.

This clonotype was seen a few times. CDR3 DNA: TGTGCCAGCTCCCGGGATCCTACATCGAACACTGAAGCTTTCTTT. This codes for CASSRDPTSNTEAFF. The chain has TRBV18 and TRBJ1-1, with unresolved D. Between the trimmed V and J ends, which lost 6 bases and 1 base, there was a span of 15 bases. CDR1 KGHSH and CDR2 LQKENI come from the germline V gene. CDR3 length: 15 amino acids.

This clonotype was recorded once. No conserved phenylalanine or tryptophan is present at the end of the CDR3, so a read error is the likely explanation. The chain combines TRBV5-1 with TRBJ2-7; D unresolved. This CDR3 contains 13 residues. Deletions cut 4 bases from V and 3 bases from J, with 11 bases between. The germline V gene has CDR1 SGHRS and CDR2 YFSETQ. Here the CDR3 reads CASSDPGDYEQYY. As DNA, the CDR3 is TGCGCCAGCAGCGATCCAGGAGACTACGAGCAGTACTAC.

This clonotype showed up many times. This sequence joins TRBV5-8 and TRBJ2-3; weak D call: TRBD1 (6 bases). CDR3 size: 14 residues. Deletions cut 2 bases from V and 1 base from J, with 8 bases between. Germline lookup yields CDR1 SGHTS and CDR2 YDEGEE. The CDR3 here is CASSLTGRTDTQYF. In nucleotides, the CDR3 is TGTGCCAGCAGCTTAACAGGGCGCACAGATACGCAGTATTTT.

The gene calls are TRBV29-1 and TRBJ1-3; the D is unclear. V was clipped by 4 bases and J by 7 bases, with 11 bases between them. Per the germline V gene, CDR1 is SQVTM and CDR2 is ANQGSEA. The CDR3 is 12 amino acids. The CDR3 protein is CSVAPGPNTIYF. CDR3 bases: TGCAGCGTTGCCCCGGGCCCGAACACCATATATTTT.

This clonotype has ten or more counts. The chain links TRBV7-2 to TRBJ1-1; D gene unclear. This CDR3 contains 14 residues. Per the germline V gene, CDR1 is SGHTA and CDR2 is FQGNSA. Trimming removed 5 bases from V and 5 bases from J, with 15 bases in between. The CDR3 coding sequence is TGTGCCAGCAGCCCCCAGGTCCCAAAAACTGAAGCTTTCTTT. It yields the protein CASSPQVPKTEAFF.